These T cell receptor beta chains were read from a single sample in a study of T-cell memory formation after mild COVID-19. TCRdb processed the 5' RACE reads anew with MiXCR; each CDR3 protein has one entry. The data hold approximately 500,000 distinct CDR3 sequences, with approximately 23% observed a single time. The sequenced sample consisted of PBMCs or a T cell subset sorted from them (not recorded which). All receptors derive from an adult woman who had mild COVID-19 (a few samples of this study predate the infection). Cell type and time point are not known. CDR3s include the opening cysteine and the closing phenylalanine or tryptophan. A D gene is named only where the DNA matches it firmly. The size of a clone is reported for some rows only, either as once, few or many, or as a class for expanded clones.

>.|.|TRBJ1-1|TRBV19
CASSVETEAFF
TGTGCCAGTAGTGTCGAGACTGAAGCTTTCTTT
>few|.|TRBJ1-1|TRBV20-1
CSAREAGATEAFF
TGCAGTGCTAGAGAGGCGGGGGCAACTGAAGCTTTCTTT
>few|.|TRBJ2-5|TRBV12-3/TRBV12-4
CASSLVGLERGETQYF
TGTGCCAGCAGTTTAGTTGGGCTAGAAAGGGGGGAGACCCAGTACTTC
>few|.|TRBJ2-2|TRBV12-3/TRBV12-4
CASSSIGGNTGELFF
TGTGCCAGCAGTTCAATCGGGGGGAACACCGGGGAGCTGTTTTTT
>few|TRBD1|TRBJ2-3|TRBV20-1
CSAQDRGHGDTQYF
TGCAGTGCCCAGGACAGGGGGCATGGAGATACGCAGTATTTT
>.|.|TRBJ2-3|TRBV7-2
CASSSGLVSTDTQYF
TGTGCCAGCAGCTCGGGCTTAGTAAGCACAGATACGCAGTATTTT
>.|TRBD2|TRBJ2-1|TRBV2
CASRAGTSGYNEQFF
TGTGCCAGCAGAGCCGGGACTAGCGGCTACAATGAGCAGTTCTTC
>few|.|TRBJ2-1|TRBV12-3/TRBV12-4
CASSLLSDTEQFF
TGTGCCAGCAGCCTCCTTTCGGACACCGAGCAGTTCTTC
>few|TRBD2|TRBJ2-1|TRBV7-9
CASSGGGVHEQFF
TGTGCCAGCAGCGGCGGGGGGGTTCATGAGCAGTTCTTC
>few|TRBD2|TRBJ2-1|TRBV7-3
CASSSHGGSSYNEQFF
TGTGCCAGCAGCTCTCACGGGGGGAGCTCCTACAATGAGCAGTTCTTC
>many|TRBD2|TRBJ2-1|TRBV15
CATSDVAGGPVVDEQFF
TGTGCCACCAGCGACGTAGCGGGAGGGCCCGTGGTCGATGAGCAGTTCTTC
>.|.|TRBJ2-5|TRBV7-9
CASSSDRQETQYF
TGTGCCAGCAGCTCGGACAGACAAGAGACCCAGTACTTC
>.|.|TRBJ2-2|TRBV5-4
CASSLEGIYTGELFF
TGTGCCAGCAGCTTGGAAGGGATTTACACCGGGGAGCTGTTTTTT
>.|.|TRBJ2-1|TRBV19
CASSIVLNNEQFF
TGTGCCAGTAGTATAGTTCTAAACAATGAGCAGTTCTTC
>.|TRBD2|TRBJ2-1|TRBV27
CASSPLAGYGDEQFF
TGTGCCAGCTCCCCTCTAGCGGGATATGGGGATGAGCAGTTCTTC
>.|.|TRBJ1-4|TRBV7-2
CASSLTGGVIWEKLFF
TGTGCCAGCAGCTTGACAGGCGGCGTTATTTGGGAAAAACTGTTTTTT
>.|TRBD2|TRBJ2-7|TRBV7-9
CASSFTSGFYEQYF
TGTGCCAGCAGCTTTACTAGCGGGTTCTACGAGCAGTACTTC
>few|TRBD2|TRBJ2-1|TRBV7-2
CASSPNLAGGAEQFF
TGTGCCAGCAGCCCGAACCTAGCGGGAGGAGCGGAGCAGTTCTTC
>few|TRBD2|TRBJ2-1|TRBV6-5
CASSLTGTRELVGYNEQFF
TGTGCCAGCAGTCTAACCGGGACTAGGGAGTTGGTAGGGTACAATGAGCAGTTCTTC
>.|TRBD1|TRBJ2-7|TRBV12-3/TRBV12-4
CASSPAPDREYEQYF
TGTGCCAGCAGTCCAGCGCCGGACAGGGAGTACGAGCAGTACTTC
>.|TRBD2|TRBJ2-3|TRBV24-1
CATSDLRERGGSTDTQYF
TGTGCCACCAGTGATCTCCGCGAGCGGGGGGGTAGCACAGATACGCAGTATTTT
>.|TRBD1|TRBJ2-5|TRBV6-5
CASRRMRDRGYQETQYF
TGTGCCAGCAGGCGTATGCGGGACAGGGGGTACCAAGAGACCCAGTACTTC
>.|.|TRBJ1-6|TRBV12-3/TRBV12-4
CASSSDRATLHF
TGTGCCAGCAGTTCTGACCGGGCGACCCTCCACTTT
>.|TRBD1|TRBJ2-5|TRBV13
CASSFTGGAWATQYF
TGTGCCAGCAGCTTTACAGGGGGCGCGTGGGCGACCCAGTACTTC
>few|.|TRBJ2-5|TRBV12-3/TRBV12-4
CASTLNRIETQYF
TGTGCCAGCACCCTGAACCGAATAGAGACCCAGTACTTC
>.|.|TRBJ2-7|TRBV18
CSSSPSGVPYEQYF
TGTTCCAGCTCACCGTCAGGGGTCCCCTACGAGCAGTACTTC
>.|.|TRBJ2-7|TRBV12-3/TRBV12-4
CASSLTAGEQYF
TGTGCCAGCAGTTTAACGGCGGGAGAGCAGTACTTC
>few|.|TRBJ1-2|TRBV10-3
CAISGRGAGHYGYTF
TGTGCCATCAGCGGACGGGGGGCCGGGCACTATGGCTACACCTTC